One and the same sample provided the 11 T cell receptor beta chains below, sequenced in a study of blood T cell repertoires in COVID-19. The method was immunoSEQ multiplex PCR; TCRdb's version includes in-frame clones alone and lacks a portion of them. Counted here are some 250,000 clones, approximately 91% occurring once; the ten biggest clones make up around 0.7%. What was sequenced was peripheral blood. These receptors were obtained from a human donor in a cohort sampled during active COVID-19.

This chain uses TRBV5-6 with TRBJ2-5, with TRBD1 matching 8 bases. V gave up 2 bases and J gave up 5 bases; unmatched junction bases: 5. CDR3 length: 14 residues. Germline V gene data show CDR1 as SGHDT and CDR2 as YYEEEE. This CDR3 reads CASSFLTGGETQYF. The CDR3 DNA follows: TGTGCCAGCAGCTTTCTTACAGGGGGGGAGACCCAGTACTTC.

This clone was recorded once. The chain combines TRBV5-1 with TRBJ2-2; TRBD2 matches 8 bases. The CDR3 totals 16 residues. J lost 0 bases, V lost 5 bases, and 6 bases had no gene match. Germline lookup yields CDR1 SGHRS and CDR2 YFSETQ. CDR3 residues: CASRSGGGPNTGELFF. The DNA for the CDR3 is TGCGCCAGCAGATCTGGCGGGGGGCCGAACACCGGGGAGCTGTTTTTT.

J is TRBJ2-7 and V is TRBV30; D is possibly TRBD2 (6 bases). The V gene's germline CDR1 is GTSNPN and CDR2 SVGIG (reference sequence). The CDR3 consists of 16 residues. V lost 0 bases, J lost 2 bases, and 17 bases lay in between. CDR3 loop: CAWSVLGGGPTYEQYF. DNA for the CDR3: TGTGCCTGGAGTGTACTGGGGGGAGGCCCCACCTACGAGCAGTACTTC.

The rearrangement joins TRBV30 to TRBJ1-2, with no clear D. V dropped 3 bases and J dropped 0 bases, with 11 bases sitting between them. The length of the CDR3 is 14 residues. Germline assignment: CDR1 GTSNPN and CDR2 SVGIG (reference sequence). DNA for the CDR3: TGTGCCTGGAGCAACCAGTTTCCTAACTATGGCTACACCTTC. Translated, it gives CAWSNQFPNYGYTF.

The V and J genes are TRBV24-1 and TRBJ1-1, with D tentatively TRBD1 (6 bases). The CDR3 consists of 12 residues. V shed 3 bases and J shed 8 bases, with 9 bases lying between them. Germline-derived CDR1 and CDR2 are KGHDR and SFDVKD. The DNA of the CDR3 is TGTGCCACCAGTGATACCGGGACAGAAGCTTTCTTT. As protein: CATSDTGTEAFF.

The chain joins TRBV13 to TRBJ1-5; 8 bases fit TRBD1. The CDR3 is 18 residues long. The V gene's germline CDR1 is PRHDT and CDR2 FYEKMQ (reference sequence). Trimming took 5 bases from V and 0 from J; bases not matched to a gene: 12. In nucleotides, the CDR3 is TGTGCCAGCAGCAGTACAGGGGGAAGGGGCTATAGCAATCAGCCCCAGCATTTT. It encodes CASSSTGGRGYSNQPQHF.

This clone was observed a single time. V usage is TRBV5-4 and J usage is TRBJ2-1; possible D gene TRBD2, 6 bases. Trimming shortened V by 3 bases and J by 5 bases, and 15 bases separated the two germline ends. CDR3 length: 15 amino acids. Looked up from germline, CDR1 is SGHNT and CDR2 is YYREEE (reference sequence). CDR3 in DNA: TGTGCCAGCAGCTCATCCATCGGGAGTAACAATGAGCAGTTCTTC. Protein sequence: CASSSSIGSNNEQFF.

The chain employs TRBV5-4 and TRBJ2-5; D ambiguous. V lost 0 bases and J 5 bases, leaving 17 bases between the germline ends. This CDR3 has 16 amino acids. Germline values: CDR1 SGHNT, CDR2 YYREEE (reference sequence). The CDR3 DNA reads TGTGCCAGCAGCTTGGGTCAGACCCCTAGGCGGGAGACCCAGTACTTC. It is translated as CASSLGQTPRRETQYF.

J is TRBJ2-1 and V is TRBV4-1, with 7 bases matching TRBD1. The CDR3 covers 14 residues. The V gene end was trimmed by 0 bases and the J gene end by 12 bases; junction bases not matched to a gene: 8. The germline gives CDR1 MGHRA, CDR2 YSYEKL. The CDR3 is CASSQEGGPGTQFF. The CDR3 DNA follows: TGCGCCAGCAGCCAAGAAGGGGGCCCTGGGACGCAGTTCTTC.

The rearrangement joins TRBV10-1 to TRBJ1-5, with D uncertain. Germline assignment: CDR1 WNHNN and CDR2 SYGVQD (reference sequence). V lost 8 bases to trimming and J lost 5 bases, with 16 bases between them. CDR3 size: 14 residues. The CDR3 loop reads CASYRGVVHQPQHF. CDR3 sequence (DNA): TGCGCCAGCTATCGCGGAGTCGTCCATCAGCCCCAGCATTTT.

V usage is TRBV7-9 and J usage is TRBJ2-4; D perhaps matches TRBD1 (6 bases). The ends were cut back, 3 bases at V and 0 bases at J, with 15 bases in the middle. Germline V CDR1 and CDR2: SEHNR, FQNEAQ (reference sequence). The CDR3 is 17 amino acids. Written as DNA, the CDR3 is TGTGCCAGCAGCTTTTCTTCCACAGGGATAGCCAAAAACATTCAGTACTTC. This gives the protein CASSFSSTGIAKNIQYF.